This TCR beta chain was documented in a study of cytomegalovirus exposure and HLA in healthy donors. Study-wide findings and caveats: Later analysis demonstrated an association between a missense DCLRE1C variant and TCR beta V- and J-gene trimming. Apart from CMV serostatus, no immune exposure information was available. Many donors carried some public TCRs, although rarity characterized most TCR sequences.

Of note for this clone: What it binds is not known.

V lost 6 bases, J lost 2 bases, and 11 bases lay in between. This CDR3 is 14 amino acids long. Germline V gives CDR1 MDHEN, CDR2 SYDVKM. Primers included in the PCR were 60 Vbeta and 13 Jbeta primers. The table came from immunoSEQ multiplex PCR; TCRdb's copy has only in-frame clones and leaves some out. The clone table shows 75,000 to 90,000 clones, with the ten largest holding roughly 1.5%. J is TRBJ2-1 and V is TRBV28, with D uncertain. The origin of this receptor is a woman in her sixties or seventies in good health and CMV-seronegative. The sequenced material came from PBMCs. For the CDR3, the DNA is TGTGCCAGCAGGTCGAGCTCTCCCTACAATGAGCAGTTCTTC. Protein: CASRSSSPYNEQFF.